A single sample gave rise to the 30 T cell receptor beta chains below, sequenced in a study of blood T cell repertoires in COVID-19. Sequencing used immunoSEQ multiplex PCR; TCRdb keeps in-frame clones, though not all of them. The table has around 120,000 clones, approximately 80% seen once; the top ten hold approximately 2%. Sequencing was carried out using peripheral blood. The receptors derive from a man between 65 and 85 years old with acute or convalescent COVID-19.

In regard to this clone: Relative to the germline gene, one junction end is altered; a read error may explain this. The chain couples TRBV6-5 to TRBJ2-2; D is perhaps TRBD2 (7 bases). This CDR3 is 15 amino acids long. The germline gives CDR1 MNHEY, CDR2 SVGAGI. The CDR3 loop reads CASSYSGGRGGALFF. In DNA form, the CDR3 reads TGTGCCAGCAGTTACTCCGGGGGGCGGGGCGGGGCGCTGTTTTTT.

V and J are TRBV5-1 and TRBJ2-4, with D perhaps TRBD1 (6 bases). Trimming removed 3 bases at V and 2 bases at J, with 12 bases between. Germline assignment: CDR1 SGHRS and CDR2 YFSETQ. CDR3 length equals 15 residues. Here the CDR3 reads CASSSHTGSKNIQYF. The CDR3, as DNA: TGCGCCAGCAGCTCCCATACAGGGTCCAAAAACATTCAGTACTTC.

The rearrangement uses TRBV19 and TRBJ1-6, with TRBD1 identical over 8 bases. Per the germline V gene, CDR1 is LNHDA and CDR2 is SQIVND (reference sequence). The J segment lost 7 bases and the V segment lost 5 bases, leaving 7 bases of the junction unmatched. The CDR3 has 15 residues. The CDR3, as DNA: TGTGCCAGTAGTTTGGGACAGGTGATAAATTCACCCCTCCACTTT. This sequence encodes CASSLGQVINSPLHF.

This clone was observed a single time. The gene calls are TRBV6-5 and TRBJ1-3; weak D call: TRBD1 (6 bases). This CDR3 spans 14 amino acids. Trimming left V 10 bases short and J 4 bases short, with 17 bases between. CDR1 MNHEY and CDR2 SVGAGI come from the germline V gene. Written as DNA, the CDR3 is TGTGCCACCAAACGGGGGGCGCGAGGAAACACCATATATTTT. Translation gives CATKRGARGNTIYF.

The table lists this clone with a count of one. The chain combines TRBV5-1 with TRBJ2-2; 11 nucleotides line up with TRBD2. V lost 5 bases to trimming and J lost 8 bases; unmatched junction nucleotides: 8. The CDR3 loop spans 15 amino acids. Germline CDR1 SGHRS, CDR2 YFSETQ. The CDR3 is CASRPGTSGSGELFF. CDR3 nucleotides: TGCGCCAGCAGGCCTGGGACTAGCGGATCGGGGGAGCTGTTTTTT.

The CDR3 nucleotides read TGTGCCAGCAGTTTTTTACAGGGGAACACCGGGGAGCTGTTTTTT. Its protein product is CASSFLQGNTGELFF. The chain combines TRBV28 with TRBJ2-2, with a tentative D call TRBD1 (6 bases). V lost 3 bases, J lost 1 base, and 9 bases lay in between. The CDR3 covers 15 residues. Germline V gene data show CDR1 as MDHEN and CDR2 as SYDVKM.

The V gene is TRBV18, the J gene TRBJ1-1; D uncertain. V gave up 2 bases and J gave up 5 bases, with 6 bases separating them. The CDR3 is made up of 12 amino acids. The germline V gene has CDR1 KGHSH and CDR2 LQKENI. The DNA of the CDR3 is TGTGCCAGCTCACCATCAGGAACTGAAGCTTTCTTT. It translates to CASSPSGTEAFF.

V usage is TRBV6-2 or TRBV6-3 and J usage is TRBJ2-3; 7 nucleotides agree with TRBD2. The germline V gene has CDR1 MNHEY and CDR2 SVGEGT. J gave up 0 bases and V 4 bases, and 4 bases lay outside the gene matches. The CDR3 covers 15 residues. The CDR3 bases are TGTGCCAGCAGTTTCCCTAGCGGAAGCACAGATACGCAGTATTTT. Its protein product is CASSFPSGSTDTQYF.

The chain combines TRBV7-9 with TRBJ1-4, with D perhaps matching TRBD1 (6 bases). This CDR3 region has 15 residues. CDR1 is SEHNR and CDR2 is FQNEAQ in the germline V gene (reference sequence). Deletions cut 4 bases from V and 7 bases from J, with 16 bases between. The CDR3 spells CASSSGVGGPEKLFF. For the CDR3, the DNA is TGTGCCAGCAGCTCCGGGGTCGGGGGGCCTGAAAAACTGTTTTTT.

This chain joins TRBV25-1 and TRBJ2-4, with TRBD2 as a possible D gene (5 bases). In germline, CDR1 is MGHDK, CDR2 SYGVNS. CDR3 length: 16 amino acids. Between the trimmed V and J ends, which lost 1 base and 0 bases, there was a span of 10 bases. The CDR3 loop is CASSELGRLAKNIQYF. The CDR3 nucleotides read TGTGCCAGCAGTGAATTGGGGAGACTAGCCAAAAACATTCAGTACTTC.

This chain joins TRBV11-2 and TRBJ2-2; TRBD1 matches at 7 bases. Per germline, CDR1 SGHAT and CDR2 FQNNGV. V lost 1 base and J lost 4; bases outside the gene matches: 6. The CDR3 covers 16 residues. The CDR3 nucleotides read TGTGCCAGCAGCTTAGGAGGGGGCGTGGGCACCGGGGAGCTGTTTTTT. It encodes CASSLGGGVGTGELFF.

This clone was observed a few times. This rearrangement joins TRBV18 to TRBJ2-5; possibly TRBD1 for D (7 bases). Trimming shortened V by 1 base and J by 5 bases, and 17 bases separated the two germline ends. The germline V gene has CDR1 KGHSH and CDR2 LQKENI. The CDR3 is 16 amino acids. The CDR3 DNA reads as TGTGCCAGCTCACCACTTCCAGGGGGGCTCCGGGAGACCCAGTACTTC. Its protein product is CASSPLPGGLRETQYF.

The CDR3 loop is CASSSGGRFYEQFF. CDR3 coding DNA: TGTGCCAGCAGTAGCGGGGGACGTTTTTATGAGCAGTTCTTC. The J gene is TRBJ2-1, the V gene TRBV5-6; 9 nucleotides agree with TRBD2. CDR1 and CDR2 (germline): SGHDT, YYEEEE. Trimming at V came to 5 bases and at J to 8 bases, leaving 8 bases not matched to a gene. CDR3 length equals 14 residues.

The CDR3 DNA follows: TGCGCCAGCAGCCAAGATCTGGCAGATTCTGGGGCCAACGTCCTGACTTTC. Its translation: CASSQDLADSGANVLTF. The chain couples TRBV4-1 to TRBJ2-6; D remains unclear. The germline V gene encodes CDR1 MGHRA and CDR2 YSYEKL. V lost 0 bases to trimming and J lost 1 base, with 10 bases between them. The CDR3 consists of 17 residues.

The gene calls are TRBV6-5 and TRBJ1-1; TRBD1 matches 7 bases. The CDR3 sequence is 15 residues long. Germline lookup yields CDR1 MNHEY and CDR2 SVGAGI. With V trimmed by 6 bases and J by 1 base, 8 bases remained unmatched. The CDR3: CASRASGQRNTEAFF. The CDR3 coding sequence is TGTGCCAGCAGAGCCTCGGGACAGAGGAACACTGAAGCTTTCTTT.

V gene TRBV24-1 combines with J gene TRBJ2-1; D possibly corresponds to TRBD1 (6 bases). The length of the CDR3 is 21 residues. Germline lookup yields CDR1 KGHDR and CDR2 SFDVKD. The V end lost 7 bases, the J end lost 0 bases, and 30 bases lay between the germline ends. For the CDR3, the DNA is TGTGCCACCAGCCCAGGGTCGGACAGCCTCAACGCCAGGAGCTCCTACAATGAGCAGTTCTTC. This gives the protein CATSPGSDSLNARSSYNEQFF.

This rearrangement joins TRBV28 to TRBJ1-5, with unresolved D. The CDR3 totals 16 residues. The ends were cut back, 5 bases at V and 5 bases at J, with 19 bases in the middle. Germline lookup yields CDR1 MDHEN and CDR2 SYDVKM. The CDR3 DNA sequence: TGTGCCAGCAGTATACCGGATCGGGGTCGGGATCAGCCCCAGCATTTT. Translation: CASSIPDRGRDQPQHF.

The chain carries TRBV7-3 and TRBJ2-5, with D perhaps matching TRBD2 (5 bases). The CDR3 spans 15 residues. Germline CDR1 SGHTA, CDR2 FQGTGA. Trimming removed 3 bases at V and 4 bases at J, with 15 bases between. The CDR3 sequence is CASSLGLAPGETQYF. CDR3 nucleotides: TGTGCCAGCAGCTTGGGTCTAGCCCCGGGAGAGACCCAGTACTTC.

The chain is built from TRBV19 and TRBJ2-1; D remains unclear. Germline CDR1 is LNHDA and CDR2 is SQIVND (reference sequence). CDR3 length equals 16 residues. V was trimmed by 0 bases and J by 4 bases, leaving 13 bases between them. The CDR3 loop reads CASSIDVVYSYNEQFF. The CDR3 DNA follows: TGTGCCAGTAGTATAGATGTGGTCTACTCATACAATGAGCAGTTCTTC.

The V call is TRBV6-5, the J call TRBJ2-6, with TRBD1 identical over 7 bases. The CDR3 contains 15 residues. In germline, CDR1 is MNHEY, CDR2 SVGAGI. Trimming took 8 bases from V and 0 from J; bases not matched to a gene: 4. The CDR3: CASSPGGSGANVLTF. The CDR3 region has the DNA TGTGCCAGCTCCCCAGGGGGCTCTGGGGCCAACGTCCTGACTTTC.

The genes are TRBV11-3 and TRBJ1-4; tentatively, D is TRBD1 (5 bases). There are 16 residues in the CDR3. The germline gives CDR1 SGHNT, CDR2 YENEEA. V dropped 6 bases and J dropped 2 bases, with 16 bases sitting between them. The CDR3 coding sequence is TGTGCCAGCAGTTACTGTGGGGCCCGGACTAATGAAAAACTGTTTTTT. Encoded protein: CASSYCGARTNEKLFF.

The genes are TRBV2 and TRBJ1-4, with TRBD1 matching 10 bases. Germline CDR1 and CDR2: SNHLY and FYNNEI. The CDR3 runs 16 residues. Trimming took 5 bases from V and 1 from J; bases not matched to a gene: 4. This CDR3 is CASSRTGGRTNEKLFF. CDR3 nucleotide sequence: TGTGCCAGCAGTCGGACAGGGGGGCGAACTAATGAAAAACTGTTTTTT.

This chain joins TRBV14 and TRBJ2-7; 7 bases map to TRBD2. This CDR3 is 13 amino acids long. Germline trimming cut 4 bases from V and 8 bases from J; bases unmatched to any gene: 8. Germline V CDR1 and CDR2: SGHDN, FVKESK. CDR3 amino acids: CASSPGGSKKQYF. The CDR3 DNA is TGTGCCAGCAGCCCCGGGGGGAGTAAGAAGCAGTACTTC.

This chain's CDR3 is CASSLSRWPGELDEKLFF. The CDR3 DNA is TGTGCCAGCAGTTTATCTCGCTGGCCTGGAGAGTTGGATGAAAAACTGTTTTTT. The chain uses TRBV28 and TRBJ1-4; D is unclear. The germline CDR1 and CDR2 sequences are MDHEN and SYDVKM. The CDR3 runs 18 residues. The V gene lost 1 base and the J gene lost 6 bases, with 21 bases spanning the gap. The full variable domain, completed using reference TRBV28 and TRBJ1-4, is DVKVTQSSRYLVKRTGEKVFLECVQDMDHENMFWYRQDPGLGLRLIYFSYDVKMKEKGDIPEGYSVSREKKERFSLILESASTNQTSMYLCASSLSRWPGELDEKLFFGSGTQLSVL.

The rearrangement links TRBV5-4 to TRBJ2-3; 7 positions match TRBD2. Germline loops: CDR1 SGHNT, CDR2 YYREEE (reference sequence). The CDR3 contains 14 residues. Trimming cost V 2 bases and J 2 bases; bases outside gene matches: 2. The CDR3 region is CASSFRDYTDTQYF. The CDR3 DNA follows: TGTGCCAGCAGCTTCCGGGACTACACAGATACGCAGTATTTT.

This chain joins TRBV9 and TRBJ2-7; tentative D call: TRBD1 (7 bases). Trimming cost V 4 bases and J 3 bases, with 14 bases left between them. The CDR3 consists of 14 residues. Germline CDR1 and CDR2: SGDLS and YYNGEE. CDR3 region: CASSPGQGGYEQYF. The CDR3 coding sequence is TGTGCCAGCAGCCCTGGGCAGGGGGGCTACGAGCAGTACTTC.

This chain connects TRBV29-1 to TRBJ2-1, with D perhaps matching TRBD2 (5 bases). V was shortened by 4 bases and J by 4 bases, with 17 bases between the two germline ends. The V gene's germline CDR1 is SQVTM and CDR2 ANQGSEA. The CDR3 is made up of 15 amino acids. CDR3: CSVVLFGVGYNEQFF. DNA of the CDR3: TGCAGCGTTGTCTTGTTCGGGGTGGGGTACAATGAGCAGTTCTTC.

The rearrangement links TRBV19 to TRBJ2-5; 8 bases fit TRBD2. Germline CDR1 reads LNHDA; CDR2 reads SQIVND (reference sequence). The CDR3 spans 14 residues. V trimming: 5 bases; J trimming: 4 bases; junction bases outside the gene matches: 6. CDR3 amino acids: CASSATGGLETQYF. CDR3 in DNA: TGTGCCAGTAGTGCCACGGGGGGGCTAGAGACCCAGTACTTC.

The chain couples TRBV20-1 to TRBJ1-4; D may be TRBD1 (6 bases). Trimming stripped 6 bases from V and 6 bases from J, with 8 bases between. The germline V gene encodes CDR1 DFQATT and CDR2 SNEGSKA (reference sequence). The CDR3 is made up of 11 amino acids. The CDR3 region has the DNA TGCAGTGCAAACAGGGATGAAAAACTGTTTTTT. It translates to CSANRDEKLFF.

The V and J genes are TRBV11-2 and TRBJ1-1, with D perhaps TRBD1 (5 bases). The CDR3 runs to 12 residues. The germline gives CDR1 SGHAT, CDR2 FQNNGV. The V and J ends lost 8 bases and 1 base respectively, with 8 bases between them. DNA for the CDR3: TGTGCCAGCCGTAGGGGGAACACTGAAGCTTTCTTT. Protein: CASRRGNTEAFF.